This passage covers 8 T cell receptor beta chains from one sample sequenced in a study of shared clonotypes between healthy human individuals. Only in-frame clones appear in the TCRdb table, and some are missing; sequencing was by immunoSEQ multiplex PCR. The profile covers roughly 850,000 clones, with about 96% appearing a single time and about 0.25% taken by the ten largest. CD8 cells regarded as naive lacked CD45RO, were positively chosen for CCR7, and omitted terminally differentiated effector memory CD45RA+ cells. The sequenced material came from naive CD8+ T cells sorted from blood. Source of these receptors: a man aged 25 to 45 in good health.

This chain connects TRBV5-4 to TRBJ1-3; D perhaps matches TRBD1 (5 bases). Germline V gives CDR1 SGHNT, CDR2 YYREEE (reference sequence). The V gene lost 0 bases and the J gene lost 4 bases, with 11 bases spanning the gap. This CDR3 spans 15 amino acids. Here the CDR3 DNA reads TGTGCCAGCAGCTTGGCCCCAGGGCACGGAAACACCATATATTTT. It codes for CASSLAPGHGNTIYF.

This clone was detected only a few times. The chain carries TRBV7-9 and TRBJ1-5; 7 bases agree with TRBD1. V trimming: 5 bases; J trimming: 4 bases; junction bases outside the gene matches: 8. This CDR3 is built from 15 residues. CDR1 is SEHNR, CDR2 FQNEAQ, per germline (reference sequence). CDR3 loop: CASSNRGQANQPQHF. In nucleotides, the CDR3 is TGTGCCAGCAGCAACCGCGGACAGGCGAATCAGCCCCAGCATTTT.

The CDR3 protein is CASSLYTGRSYNEQFF. CDR3 DNA sequence: TGTGCCAGCAGTTTATATACAGGTCGCTCCTACAATGAGCAGTTCTTC. The chain uses TRBV28 and TRBJ2-1, with a weak D call TRBD1 (5 bases). Trimming left V 1 base short and J 0 bases short, with 10 bases between. Germline CDR1 MDHEN, CDR2 SYDVKM. The CDR3 spans 16 residues.

The chain has TRBV7-9 and TRBJ2-2, with a weak D call TRBD2 (6 bases). CDR1 and CDR2 (germline): SEHNR, FQNEAQ (reference sequence). V was clipped by 8 bases and J by 3 bases, with 13 bases between them. This CDR3 region has 14 residues. CDR3 sequence: CASSRRRDTGELFF. The DNA of the CDR3 is TGTGCCAGCTCCCGAAGGAGGGACACCGGGGAGCTGTTTTTT. Using reference TRBV7-9 and TRBJ2-2 for the parts outside the CDR3, the full variable domain is DTGVSQNPRHKITKRGQNVTFRCDPISEHNRLYWYRQTLGQGPEFLTYFQNEAQLEKSRLLSDRFSAERPKGSFSTLEIQRTEQGDSAMYLCASSRRRDTGELFFGEGSRLTVL.

The chain is built from TRBV5-6 and TRBJ2-1; 7 nucleotides agree with TRBD1. The CDR3 runs to 14 residues. Germline assignment: CDR1 SGHDT and CDR2 YYEEEE. V shed 0 bases and J 5 bases; nucleotides not matched to a gene: 2. The CDR3 reads CASSLGQGDNEQFF. The CDR3 nucleotides read TGTGCCAGCAGCTTGGGCCAGGGGGACAATGAGCAGTTCTTC.

V and J are TRBV29-1 and TRBJ2-1, with unresolved D. Germline V CDR1 and CDR2: SQVTM, ANQGSEA. This CDR3 is built from 12 residues. The V gene lost 0 bases and the J gene lost 8 bases, with 8 bases spanning the gap. The CDR3 region has the DNA TGCAGCGTTGAAGATCGTAGGGATGAGCAGTTCTTC. This codes for CSVEDRRDEQFF.

This sequence joins TRBV4-3 and TRBJ2-1; D gene uncertain. V lost 2 bases and J 2 bases, leaving 10 bases between the germline ends. Germline CDR1 is LGHNA and CDR2 is YSLEER. There are 15 residues in the CDR3. For the CDR3, the DNA is TGCGCCAGCAGCCAAATACCGGGTGCCTACAATGAGCAGTTCTTC. Translated: CASSQIPGAYNEQFF.

The chain uses TRBV11-2 and TRBJ1-2, with D unclear. The CDR3 is made up of 12 amino acids. V shed 0 bases and J shed 8 bases, with 7 bases lying between them. Germline-derived CDR1 and CDR2 are SGHAT and FQNNGV. In DNA, the CDR3 is TGTGCCAGCAGCTTAGATAACGAAGGCTACACCTTC. Translated: CASSLDNEGYTF. Full variable domain (rest looked up from reference TRBV11-2 and TRBJ1-2): EAGVAQSPRYKIIEKRQSVAFWCNPISGHATLYWYQQILGQGPKLLIQFQNNGVVDDSQLPKDRFSAERLKGVDSTLKIQPAKLEDSAVYLCASSLDNEGYTFGSGTRLTVV.